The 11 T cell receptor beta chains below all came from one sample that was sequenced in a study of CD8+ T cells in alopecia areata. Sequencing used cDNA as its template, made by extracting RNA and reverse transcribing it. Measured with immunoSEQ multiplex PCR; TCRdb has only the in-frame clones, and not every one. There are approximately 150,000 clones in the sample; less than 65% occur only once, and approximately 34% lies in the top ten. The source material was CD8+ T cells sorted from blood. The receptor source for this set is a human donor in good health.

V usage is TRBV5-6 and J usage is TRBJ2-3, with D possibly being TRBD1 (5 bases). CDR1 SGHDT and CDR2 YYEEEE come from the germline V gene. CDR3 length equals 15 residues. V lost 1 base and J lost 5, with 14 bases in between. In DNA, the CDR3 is TGTGCCAGCAGCTTGCCCCCAGGGTTCGGAGATACGCAGTATTTT. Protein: CASSLPPGFGDTQYF.

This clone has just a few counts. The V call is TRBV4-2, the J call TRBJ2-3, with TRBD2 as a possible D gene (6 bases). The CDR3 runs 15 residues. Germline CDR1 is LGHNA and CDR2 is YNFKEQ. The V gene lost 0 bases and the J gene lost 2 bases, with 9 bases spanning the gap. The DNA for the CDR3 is TGTGCCAGCAGCCAAGAACGGCGGGACACAGATACGCAGTATTTT. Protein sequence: CASSQERRDTDTQYF.

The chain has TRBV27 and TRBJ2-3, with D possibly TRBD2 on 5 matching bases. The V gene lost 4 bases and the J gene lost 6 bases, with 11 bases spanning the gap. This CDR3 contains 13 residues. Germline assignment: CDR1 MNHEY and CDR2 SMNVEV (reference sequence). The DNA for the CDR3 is TGTGCCAGCAGTTCCGGGGTGTGGGATACGCAGTATTTT. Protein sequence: CASSSGVWDTQYF.

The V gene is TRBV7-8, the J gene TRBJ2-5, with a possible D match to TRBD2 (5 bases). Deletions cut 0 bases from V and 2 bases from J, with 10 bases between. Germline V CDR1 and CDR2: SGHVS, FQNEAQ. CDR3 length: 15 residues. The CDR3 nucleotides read TGTGCCAGCAGCTTAGCGAGGGTTGCGCAAGAGACCCAGTACTTC. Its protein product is CASSLARVAQETQYF.

The CDR3 nucleotides are TGTGCCAGCAGTTACGCGGAGACCCAGTACTTC. Translated, it gives CASSYAETQYF. The chain is built from TRBV6-6 and TRBJ2-5; unclear D gene. V dropped 2 bases and J dropped 5 bases, with 3 bases sitting between them. Germline V lookup: CDR1 MNHNY, CDR2 SVGAGI (reference sequence). The CDR3 runs to 11 residues.

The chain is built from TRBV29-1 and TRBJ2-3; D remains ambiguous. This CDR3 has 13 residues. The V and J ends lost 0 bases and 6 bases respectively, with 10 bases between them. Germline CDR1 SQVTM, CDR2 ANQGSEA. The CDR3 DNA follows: TGCAGCGTTGAAGAGGCACGGTGGGATACGCAGTATTTT. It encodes CSVEEARWDTQYF.

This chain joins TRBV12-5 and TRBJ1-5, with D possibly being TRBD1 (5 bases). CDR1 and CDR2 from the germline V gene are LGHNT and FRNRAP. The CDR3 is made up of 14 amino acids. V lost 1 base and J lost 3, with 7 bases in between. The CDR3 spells CASGLDRNNQPQHF. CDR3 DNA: TGTGCTAGTGGTTTGGACAGGAACAATCAGCCCCAGCATTTT.

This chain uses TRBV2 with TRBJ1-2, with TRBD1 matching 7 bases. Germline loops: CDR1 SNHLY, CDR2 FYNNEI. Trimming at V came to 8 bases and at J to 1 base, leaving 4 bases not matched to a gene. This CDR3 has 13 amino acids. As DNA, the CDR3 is TGTGCCAGCGGGGACAGTATTAACTATGGCTACACCTTC. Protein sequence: CASGDSINYGYTF. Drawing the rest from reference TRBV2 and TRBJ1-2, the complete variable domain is EPEVTQTPSHQVTQMGQEVILRCVPISNHLYFYWYRQILGQKVEFLVSFYNNEISEKSEIFDDQFSVERPDGSNFTLKIRSTKLEDSAMYFCASGDSINYGYTFGSGTRLTVV.

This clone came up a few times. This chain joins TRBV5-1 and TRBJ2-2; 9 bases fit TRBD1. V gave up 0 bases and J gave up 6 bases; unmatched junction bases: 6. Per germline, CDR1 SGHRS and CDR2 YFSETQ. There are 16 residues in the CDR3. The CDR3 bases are TGCGCCAGCAGCTTGGCGGGACAGGGTAACGCCGGGGAGCTGTTTTTT. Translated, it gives CASSLAGQGNAGELFF. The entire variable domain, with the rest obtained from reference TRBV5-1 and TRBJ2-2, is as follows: KAGVTQTPRYLIKTRGQQVTLSCSPISGHRSVSWYQQTPGQGLQFLFEYFSETQRNKGNFPGRFSGRQFSNSRSEMNVSTLELGDSALYLCASSLAGQGNAGELFFGEGSRLTVL.

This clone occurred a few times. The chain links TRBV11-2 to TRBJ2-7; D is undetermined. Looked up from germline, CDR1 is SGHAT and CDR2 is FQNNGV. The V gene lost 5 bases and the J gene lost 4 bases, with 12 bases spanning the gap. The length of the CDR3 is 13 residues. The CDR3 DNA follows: TGTGCCAGCAGCCCGGACGGAAAATACGAGCAGTACTTC. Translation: CASSPDGKYEQYF. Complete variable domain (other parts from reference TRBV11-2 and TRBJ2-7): EAGVAQSPRYKIIEKRQSVAFWCNPISGHATLYWYQQILGQGPKLLIQFQNNGVVDDSQLPKDRFSAERLKGVDSTLKIQPAKLEDSAVYLCASSPDGKYEQYFGPGTRLTVT.

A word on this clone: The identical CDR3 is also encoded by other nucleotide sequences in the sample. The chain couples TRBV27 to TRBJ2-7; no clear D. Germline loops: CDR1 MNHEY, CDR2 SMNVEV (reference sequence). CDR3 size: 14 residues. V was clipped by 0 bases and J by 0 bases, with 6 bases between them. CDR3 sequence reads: CASSLSTGSYEQYF. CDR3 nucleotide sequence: TGTGCCAGCAGTTTATCTACCGGCTCCTACGAGCAGTACTTC.